This is a list of T cell receptor beta chains from one sample in a study of T cells and Merkel cell carcinoma outcomes. Assay used: immunoSEQ multiplex PCR; TCRdb lists only in-frame clones, some missing. The repertoire holds 400 to 500 clones, with roughly 88% as singletons. The sequencing sample was made of tumor tissue from Merkel cell carcinoma. The receptors come from a human donor with Merkel cell carcinoma. Both conserved end residues are part of each CDR3. Each record gives: clone size, D gene, V gene, J gene, CDR3 protein, CDR3 DNA. The D gene is left open where the match is weak. The size field is filled for only some rows; it gives once, few, many or a size class.

clone_size: NA
d_call: NA
v_call: TRBV6-5
j_call: TRBJ2-7
cdr3_aa: CASRLASGSYEQYF
cdr3_nt: TGTGCCAGCAGATTAGCTTCAGGGTCCTACGAGCAGTACTTC

clone_size: few
d_call: TRBD2
v_call: TRBV19
j_call: TRBJ2-7
cdr3_aa: CASSIAGSGINEQYF
cdr3_nt: TGTGCCAGTAGTATAGCGGGTAGCGGGATAAACGAGCAGTACTTC

clone_size: NA
d_call: NA
v_call: TRBV27
j_call: TRBJ2-1
cdr3_aa: CASTPRDTYNEQFF
cdr3_nt: TGTGCCAGCACCCCTCGGGACACGTACAATGAGCAGTTCTTC

clone_size: few
d_call: NA
v_call: TRBV9
j_call: TRBJ2-3
cdr3_aa: CASSVDRSSTDTQYF
cdr3_nt: TGTGCCAGCAGCGTAGATCGCTCTAGCACAGATACGCAGTATTTT

clone_size: NA
d_call: NA
v_call: TRBV28
j_call: TRBJ1-1
cdr3_aa: CASSPGKSWTFF
cdr3_nt: TGTGCCAGCAGCCCTGGGAAAAGTTGGACTTTCTTT

clone_size: few
d_call: TRBD1
v_call: TRBV5-1
j_call: TRBJ2-5
cdr3_aa: CASSLSRGYQETQYF
cdr3_nt: TGCGCCAGCAGCTTAAGCAGGGGGTACCAAGAGACCCAGTACTTC

clone_size: NA
d_call: NA
v_call: TRBV5-1
j_call: TRBJ1-6
cdr3_aa: CASSLGYGQGNSPLHF
cdr3_nt: TGCGCCAGCAGCTTGGGCTACGGGCAGGGTAATTCACCCCTCCACTTT

clone_size: NA
d_call: NA
v_call: TRBV19
j_call: TRBJ1-2
cdr3_aa: CASSIGWDLYGYTF
cdr3_nt: TGTGCCAGTAGTATCGGGTGGGATCTCTATGGCTACACCTTC

clone_size: NA
d_call: NA
v_call: TRBV7-3
j_call: TRBJ2-2
cdr3_aa: CASSASPGPVAELFF
cdr3_nt: TGTGCCAGCAGCGCCAGCCCAGGTCCCGTTGCGGAGCTGTTTTTT

clone_size: NA
d_call: NA
v_call: TRBV18
j_call: TRBJ2-5
cdr3_aa: CASSPCQLGETQYF
cdr3_nt: TGTGCCAGCTCACCTTGCCAACTAGGGGAGACCCAGTACTTC

clone_size: NA
d_call: TRBD1
v_call: TRBV30
j_call: TRBJ1-5
cdr3_aa: CAWGQGQNQPQHF
cdr3_nt: TGTGCCTGGGGACAGGGGCAAAATCAGCCCCAGCATTTT

clone_size: NA
d_call: NA
v_call: TRBV30
j_call: TRBJ1-1
cdr3_aa: CAWSLGSSTEAFF
cdr3_nt: TGTGCCTGGAGTTTGGGTTCATCGACTGAAGCTTTCTTT

clone_size: NA
d_call: TRBD1
v_call: TRBV30
j_call: TRBJ1-2
cdr3_aa: CAWSRDRGNYGYTF
cdr3_nt: TGTGCCTGGAGTCGGGACAGGGGGAACTATGGCTACACCTTC

clone_size: NA
d_call: NA
v_call: TRBV27
j_call: TRBJ2-1
cdr3_aa: CASSLKGGQQFF
cdr3_nt: TGTGCCAGCAGTTTAAAGGGGGGGCAGCAGTTCTTC

clone_size: NA
d_call: NA
v_call: TRBV4-1
j_call: TRBJ1-6
cdr3_aa: CASSQEPLDSPLHF
cdr3_nt: TGCGCCAGCAGCCAAGAACCGCTAGATTCACCCCTCCACTTT

clone_size: NA
d_call: TRBD1
v_call: TRBV6-5
j_call: TRBJ1-4
cdr3_aa: CASSYGTGGEKLFF
cdr3_nt: TGTGCCAGCAGTTACGGTACAGGGGGTGAAAAACTGTTTTTT

clone_size: NA
d_call: NA
v_call: TRBV30
j_call: TRBJ2-5
cdr3_aa: CAWSSRGQETQYF
cdr3_nt: TGTGCCTGGAGTTCAAGGGGGCAAGAGACCCAGTACTTC

clone_size: few
d_call: NA
v_call: TRBV2
j_call: TRBJ2-6
cdr3_aa: CASSGDREVSYGGANVLTF
cdr3_nt: TGTGCCAGCAGCGGAGACAGGGAGGTTTCCTATGGTGGGGCCAACGTCCTGACTTTC

clone_size: once
d_call: NA
v_call: TRBV7-9
j_call: TRBJ1-5
cdr3_aa: CASSPIGGARDQLQHF
cdr3_nt: TGTGCCAGCAGCCCGATCGGAGGGGCACGGGATCAGCTCCAGCATTTT

clone_size: NA
d_call: NA
v_call: TRBV7-2
j_call: TRBJ1-1
cdr3_aa: CTSSLASRNTEAFF
cdr3_nt: TGTACCAGCAGCTTAGCGTCAAGGAACACTGAAGCTTTCTTT

clone_size: NA
d_call: NA
v_call: TRBV9
j_call: TRBJ2-3
cdr3_aa: CASSPEPLPTDTQYF
cdr3_nt: TGTGCCAGCAGCCCGGAGCCCCTCCCCACAGATACGCAGTATTTT

clone_size: NA
d_call: NA
v_call: TRBV9
j_call: TRBJ1-4
cdr3_aa: CASSVGEAWEKLFF
cdr3_nt: TGTGCCAGCAGCGTAGGAGAAGCCTGGGAAAAACTGTTTTTT

clone_size: NA
d_call: NA
v_call: TRBV7-2
j_call: TRBJ2-7
cdr3_aa: CASSLFREQYF
cdr3_nt: TGTGCCAGCAGCTTATTTAGGGAGCAGTACTTC

clone_size: NA
d_call: NA
v_call: TRBV7-8
j_call: TRBJ1-3
cdr3_aa: CASSLGGSSGNTIYF
cdr3_nt: TGTGCCAGCAGCTTAGGGGGGAGCTCTGGAAACACCATATATTTT

clone_size: NA
d_call: TRBD2
v_call: TRBV5-1
j_call: TRBJ2-2
cdr3_aa: CASSWMSLAGGSTGELFF
cdr3_nt: TGCGCCAGCAGCTGGATGAGCCTAGCGGGAGGGAGCACCGGGGAGCTGTTTTTT

clone_size: NA
d_call: TRBD2
v_call: TRBV5-1
j_call: TRBJ2-7
cdr3_aa: CASSWNRASGEKSSYEQYF
cdr3_nt: TGCGCCAGCAGCTGGAATAGGGCTAGCGGGGAGAAAAGCTCCTACGAGCAGTACTTC

clone_size: NA
d_call: NA
v_call: TRBV12-5
j_call: TRBJ1-2
cdr3_aa: CASGLDSYGYTF
cdr3_nt: TGTGCTAGTGGTTTAGACAGTTATGGCTACACCTTC

clone_size: NA
d_call: TRBD1
v_call: TRBV5-1
j_call: TRBJ1-2
cdr3_aa: CASSRTGGVEAGYGYTF
cdr3_nt: TGCGCCAGCAGCCGGACAGGGGGTGTTGAGGCTGGCTATGGCTACACCTTC

clone_size: NA
d_call: NA
v_call: TRBV1
j_call: TRBJ1-1
cdr3_aa: CTSSLIRGTEAFF
cdr3_nt: TGCACCAGCAGCCTGATCCGTGGCACTGAAGCTTTCTTT

clone_size: NA
d_call: TRBD1
v_call: TRBV6-1
j_call: TRBJ1-4
cdr3_aa: CASSFTAGQGEKLFF
cdr3_nt: TGTGCCAGCAGTTTCACCGCCGGACAGGGTGAAAAACTGTTTTTT

clone_size: NA
d_call: NA
v_call: TRBV30
j_call: TRBJ2-6
cdr3_aa: CAWSVILEGSPGANVLTF
cdr3_nt: TGTGCCTGGAGTGTAATTCTGGAGGGATCTCCTGGGGCCAACGTCCTGACTTTC

clone_size: NA
d_call: NA
v_call: TRBV5-1
j_call: TRBJ2-7
cdr3_aa: CASSLAGPQYEQYF
cdr3_nt: TGCGCCAGCAGCTTGGCCGGACCGCAGTACGAGCAGTACTTC

clone_size: NA
d_call: NA
v_call: TRBV2
j_call: TRBJ2-1
cdr3_aa: CASSDRGDYNEQFF
cdr3_nt: TGTGCCAGCAGTGATCGCGGGGATTACAATGAGCAGTTCTTC

clone_size: NA
d_call: TRBD2
v_call: TRBV9
j_call: TRBJ2-1
cdr3_aa: CASSVNSGLATYNEQFF
cdr3_nt: TGTGCCAGCAGCGTTAACTCGGGACTAGCGACGTACAATGAGCAGTTCTTC

clone_size: NA
d_call: NA
v_call: TRBV6-5
j_call: TRBJ2-2
cdr3_aa: CASSYDSGTGELFF
cdr3_nt: TGTGCCAGCAGTTACGATTCGGGCACCGGGGAGCTGTTTTTT

clone_size: NA
d_call: TRBD1
v_call: TRBV5-1
j_call: TRBJ1-6
cdr3_aa: CASSLVRAGGTNSPLHF
cdr3_nt: TGCGCCAGCAGCTTGGTTCGGGCAGGGGGGACCAATTCACCCCTCCACTTT

clone_size: NA
d_call: NA
v_call: TRBV27
j_call: TRBJ2-2
cdr3_aa: CASSVERGANTGELFF
cdr3_nt: TGTGCCAGCAGCGTGGAGAGGGGCGCGAACACCGGGGAGCTGTTTTTT

clone_size: once
d_call: NA
v_call: TRBV7-8
j_call: TRBJ1-1
cdr3_aa: CAATRDTEAFF
cdr3_nt: TGTGCCGCTACTAGAGACACTGAAGCTTTCTTT

clone_size: NA
d_call: TRBD1
v_call: TRBV7-9
j_call: TRBJ1-1
cdr3_aa: CASRGPQGVNTEAFF
cdr3_nt: TGTGCCAGCAGGGGCCCGCAGGGGGTGAACACTGAAGCTTTCTTT

clone_size: NA
d_call: NA
v_call: TRBV6-6
j_call: TRBJ1-1
cdr3_aa: CASSAALLGTEAFF
cdr3_nt: TGTGCCAGCAGCGCGGCCCTGTTAGGCACTGAAGCTTTCTTT